The present TCR beta chain was sequenced within a study of blood T cell repertoires in COVID-19. Germline values: CDR1 MDHEN, CDR2 SYDVKM. This CDR3 is 15 amino acids long. J was trimmed by 5 bases and V by 8 bases; bases with no gene match: 9. Assay: immunoSEQ multiplex PCR; the TCRdb copy retains only in-frame clones and omits some. The data contain 100,000 or so clones, about 87% of them singletons. This clonotype originated in a woman in her thirties with acute or convalescent COVID-19. Sequencing was performed on peripheral blood. The V call is TRBV28, the J call TRBJ2-3, with 11 bases aligning to TRBD2. The CDR3, as DNA: TGTGCCAGCCTCTCACTAGCGGGGGCCCAAGATACGCAGTATTTT. It specifies CASLSLAGAQDTQYF.